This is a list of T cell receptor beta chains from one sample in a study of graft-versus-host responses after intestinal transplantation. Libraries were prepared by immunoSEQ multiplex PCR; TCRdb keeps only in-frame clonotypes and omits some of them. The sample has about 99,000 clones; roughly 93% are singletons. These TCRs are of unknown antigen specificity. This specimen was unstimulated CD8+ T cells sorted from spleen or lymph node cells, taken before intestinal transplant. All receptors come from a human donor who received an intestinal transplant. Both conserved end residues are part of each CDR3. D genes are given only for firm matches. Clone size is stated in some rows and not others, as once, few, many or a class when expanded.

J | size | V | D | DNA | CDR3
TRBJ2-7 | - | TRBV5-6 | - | TGTGCCAGCAGCTTCGGCCCCTACGAGCAGTACTTC | CASSFGPYEQYF
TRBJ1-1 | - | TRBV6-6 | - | TGTGCCAGCAGGGACATTGACGGGACTGAAGCTTTCTTT | CASRDIDGTEAFF
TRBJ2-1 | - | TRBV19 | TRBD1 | TGTGCCAGTAGTCCAGGGGGCGATGAGCAGTTCTTC | CASSPGGDEQFF
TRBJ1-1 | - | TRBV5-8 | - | TGTGCCAGCAGCCCATACATTGGGGGGTTAGGAGCTTTCTTT | CASSPYIGGLGAFF
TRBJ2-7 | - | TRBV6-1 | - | TGTGCCAGCAGTGGGGGCGTGTTCGGCGGTACCGAGCAGTACTTC | CASSGGVFGGTEQYF
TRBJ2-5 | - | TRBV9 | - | TGTGCCAGCAGCCGAGGAGTGGGGGAAGAGACCCAGTACTTC | CASSRGVGEETQYF
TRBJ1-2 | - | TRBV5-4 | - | TGTGCCAGCAGCAAACAGGGTAACTATGGCTACACCTTC | CASSKQGNYGYTF
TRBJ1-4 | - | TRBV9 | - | TGTGCCAGCAGCGGGGACGCAACTAATGAAAAACTGTTTTTT | CASSGDATNEKLFF
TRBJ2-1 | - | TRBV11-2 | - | TGTGCCAGCAGCTATCGGGGAAGGGCCAATGAGCAGTTCTTC | CASSYRGRANEQFF
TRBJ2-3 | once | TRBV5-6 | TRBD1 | TGTGCCAGCAGCTTGGAGGGGGCAGGGGGCACAGATACGCAGTATTTT | CASSLEGAGGTDTQYF
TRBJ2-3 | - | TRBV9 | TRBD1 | TGTGCCAGCAGCGTGGGGACAGGGTTTGGAGATACGCAGTATTTT | CASSVGTGFGDTQYF
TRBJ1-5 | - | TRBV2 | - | TGTGCCAGCAGTGAAGGGGGAGATGGCAATCAGCCCCAGCATTTT | CASSEGGDGNQPQHF
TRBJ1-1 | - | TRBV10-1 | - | TGCGCCAGCAGCTCGGACAGGAACACTGAAGCTTTCTTT | CASSSDRNTEAFF
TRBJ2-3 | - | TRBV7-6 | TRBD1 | TGTGCCAGCAGCTTAGGGACAGGGACATCAGATACGCAGTATTTT | CASSLGTGTSDTQYF
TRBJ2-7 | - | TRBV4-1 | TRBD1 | TGCGCCAGCAGCCAACCCGGACAGGGTACCTACGAGCAGTACTTC | CASSQPGQGTYEQYF
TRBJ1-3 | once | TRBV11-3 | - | TGTGCCAGCAGCTTAGCTGGGTGGACGGCCTCTGGAAACACCATATATTTT | CASSLAGWTASGNTIYF
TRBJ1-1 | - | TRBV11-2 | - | TGTGCCAGCAGCCGTGAGACAGGCAATGAAGCTTTCTTT | CASSRETGNEAFF
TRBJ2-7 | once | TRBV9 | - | TGTGCCAGCAGCGTAGGTTATGGGTTTATGTACGAGCAGTACTTC | CASSVGYGFMYEQYF
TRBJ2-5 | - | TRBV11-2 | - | TGTGCCAGCAGCTTAATTCCTGAAGAAGAGACCCAGTACTTC | CASSLIPEEETQYF
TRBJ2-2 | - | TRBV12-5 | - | TGTGCTAGTGGGGGAGCGGCAGGCCAATTAGCCAGGGAGCTGTTTTTT | CASGGAAGQLARELFF
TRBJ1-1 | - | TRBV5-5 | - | TGTGCCAGCAGCCCGCCGCTAGGGTACACTGAAGCTTTCTTT | CASSPPLGYTEAFF
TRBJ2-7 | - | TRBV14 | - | TGTGCCAGCAGCCAAGTAGGGGTTCCCTACGAGCAGTACTTC | CASSQVGVPYEQYF
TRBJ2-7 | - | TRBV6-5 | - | TGTGCCAGCAGTTACGGCAGGGGGGCCTTCGAGCAGTACTTC | CASSYGRGAFEQYF
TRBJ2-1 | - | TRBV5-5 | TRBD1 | TGTGCCAGCAGCCACGGACAGGGTTACAATGAGCAGTTCTTC | CASSHGQGYNEQFF
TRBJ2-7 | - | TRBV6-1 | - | TGTGCCAGCAGCCCCCGGGTCGGGCTTCGGTACGAGCAGTACTTC | CASSPRVGLRYEQYF
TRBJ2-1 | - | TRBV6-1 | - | TGTGCCAGCAGTAGGGCATCTGAGCAGTTCTTC | CASSRASEQFF
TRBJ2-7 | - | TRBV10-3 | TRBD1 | TGTGCCATCAGTGAGTCGGCACAGGGGGCGACCGACGAGCAGTACTTC | CAISESAQGATDEQYF
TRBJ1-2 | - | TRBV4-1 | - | TGCGCCAGCAGCCAAGAATCCAGGGAGGACTATGGCTACACCTTC | CASSQESREDYGYTF
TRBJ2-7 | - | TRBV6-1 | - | TGTGCCAGTGCAGGATCCTCCTACGAGCAGTACTTC | CASAGSSYEQYF
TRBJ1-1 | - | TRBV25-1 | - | TGTGCCAGCAGCGGGCGGCCCGGGGGTACTGAAGCTTTCTTT | CASSGRPGGTEAFF
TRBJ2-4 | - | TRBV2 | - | TGTGCCAGCAGTAGAAACCGGAATTTAGCCAAAAACATTCAGTACTTC | CASSRNRNLAKNIQYF
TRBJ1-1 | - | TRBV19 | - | TGTGCCACAAAGGACAGACTCACTGAAGCTTTCTTT | CATKDRLTEAFF
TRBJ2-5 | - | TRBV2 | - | TGTGCCAGCAAACTATTGAATGAGACCCAGTACTTC | CASKLLNETQYF
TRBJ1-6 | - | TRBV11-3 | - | TGTGCCAGCAGCTCGACCGCGGCACGGACCTATAATTCACCCCTCCACTTT | CASSSTAARTYNSPLHF
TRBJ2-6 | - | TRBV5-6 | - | TGTGCCAGCAGCCCTAGCAGGGATTCTGGGGCCAACGTCCTGACTTTC | CASSPSRDSGANVLTF
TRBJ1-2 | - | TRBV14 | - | TGTGCCAGCAGCCTCACCAAGACGAGGCTATATGGCTACACCTTC | CASSLTKTRLYGYTF
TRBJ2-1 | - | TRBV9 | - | TGTGCCAGCAGCGAGGCTCAGGGGGGGGGCTACAATGAGCAGTTCTTC | CASSEAQGGGYNEQFF
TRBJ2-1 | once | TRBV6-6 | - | TGTGCCAGCAGTTACTCCGTCCAGGGGAGAGGCAATGAGCAGTTCTTC | CASSYSVQGRGNEQFF
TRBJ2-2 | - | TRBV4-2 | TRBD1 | TGTGCCAGCAGCCAACTTCAGGGGGCGGACACCGGGGAGCTGTTTTTT | CASSQLQGADTGELFF